Listed below are T cell receptor beta chains from one sample, sequenced in a study of blood T cell repertoires in COVID-19. TCRdb's copy holds only in-frame clones and misses some; the assay was immunoSEQ multiplex PCR. The sample has 60,000 to 70,000 clones, roughly three quarters seen once. Sequenced input: peripheral blood. These receptors originate from a woman aged 80 or older with acute or convalescent COVID-19. Each CDR3 is given with its conserved first and last residue. A D gene is named only where the DNA matches it firmly. Expanded clones get a size class; other rows say once, few or many, or leave the size out.

D: .
J: TRBJ1-2
size: .
V: TRBV3-1/TRBV3-2
DNA: TGTGCCAGCAGCCAATCCGAGACTAACTATGGCTACACCTTC
CDR3: CASSQSETNYGYTF

D: .
J: TRBJ2-1
size: .
V: TRBV28
DNA: TGTGCCAGCAGTTTCTTTGGCGGGATCAACTCCTACAATGAGCAGTTCTTC
CDR3: CASSFFGGINSYNEQFF

D: TRBD2
J: TRBJ2-3
size: .
V: TRBV9
DNA: TGTGCCAGCAGCGTATTAGCTAGCGGGAGCGATACGCAGTATTTT
CDR3: CASSVLASGSDTQYF

D: TRBD1
J: TRBJ2-5
size: .
V: TRBV6-2/TRBV6-3
DNA: TGTGCCAGCAGTTACCAGGGACAGGGGGTGGGGACCCAGTACTTC
CDR3: CASSYQGQGVGTQYF

D: TRBD1
J: TRBJ2-7
size: few
V: TRBV28
DNA: TGTGCCAGCAGTTTACTGGACAGGGGGGGTTTCGAGCAGTACTTC
CDR3: CASSLLDRGGFEQYF

D: TRBD1
J: TRBJ1-5
size: few
V: TRBV9
DNA: TGTGCCAGCAGCGTAGGGACAGGGGGCGGTCAGCCCCAGCATTTT
CDR3: CASSVGTGGGQPQHF

D: .
J: TRBJ2-5
size: .
V: TRBV7-3
DNA: TGTGCCAGCAGCTTGGAGCTCCAAGAGACCCAGTACTTC
CDR3: CASSLELQETQYF

D: .
J: TRBJ2-5
size: .
V: TRBV6-2/TRBV6-3
DNA: TGTGCCAGCAGCGAACGAGCGGAAGAGACCCAGTACTTC
CDR3: CASSERAEETQYF

D: TRBD2
J: TRBJ2-1
size: .
V: TRBV28
DNA: TGTGCCAGCAGTCCCTACGACAGGACTAGCGGGAGGTTCTACAATGAGCAGTTCTTC
CDR3: CASSPYDRTSGRFYNEQFF

D: .
J: TRBJ2-3
size: .
V: TRBV2
DNA: TGTGCCAGCAGTGGGGACATCACAGATACGCAGTATTTT
CDR3: CASSGDITDTQYF

D: .
J: TRBJ2-4
size: .
V: TRBV5-4
DNA: TGTGCCAGCAGCCCAGACGGGTGGGCCAAAAACATTCAGTACTTC
CDR3: CASSPDGWAKNIQYF